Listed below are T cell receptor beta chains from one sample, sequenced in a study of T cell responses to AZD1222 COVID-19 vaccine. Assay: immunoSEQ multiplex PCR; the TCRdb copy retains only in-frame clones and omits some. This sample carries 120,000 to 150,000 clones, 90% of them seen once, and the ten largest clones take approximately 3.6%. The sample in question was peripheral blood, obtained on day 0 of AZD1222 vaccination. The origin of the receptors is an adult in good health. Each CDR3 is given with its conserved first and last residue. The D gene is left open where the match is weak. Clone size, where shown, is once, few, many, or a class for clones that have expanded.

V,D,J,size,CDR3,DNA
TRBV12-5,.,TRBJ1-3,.,CASGISGNTIYF,TGTGCTAGTGGCATTTCTGGAAACACCATATATTTT
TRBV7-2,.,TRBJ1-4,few,CASSLGTTAGEKLFF,TGTGCCAGCAGCTTAGGCACTACAGCGGGTGAAAAACTGTTTTTT
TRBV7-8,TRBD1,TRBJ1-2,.,CASSARGNYGYTF,TGTGCCAGCAGCGCCAGGGGGAACTATGGCTACACCTTC
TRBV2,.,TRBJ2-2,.,CASSSTGENTGELFF,TGTGCCAGCAGTTCGACAGGCGAGAACACCGGGGAGCTGTTTTTT
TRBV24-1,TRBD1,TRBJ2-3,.,CATSDTGGREDTQYF,TGTGCCACCAGTGATACAGGGGGCCGGGAAGATACGCAGTATTTT
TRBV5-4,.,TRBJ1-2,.,CASSLVAPLGYGYTF,TGTGCCAGCAGCTTGGTAGCCCCCCTCGGCTATGGCTACACCTTC
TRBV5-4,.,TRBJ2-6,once,CASSLAAVAGANVLTF,TGTGCCAGCAGCTTGGCGGCGGTTGCTGGGGCCAACGTCCTGACTTTC
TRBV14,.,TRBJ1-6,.,CASSQEGGKTSPLHF,TGTGCCAGCAGCCAAGAGGGAGGGAAGACTTCACCCCTCCACTTT
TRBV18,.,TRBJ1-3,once,CASSPSGGSSGNTIYF,TGTGCCAGCTCACCTTCGGGCGGGAGCTCTGGAAACACCATATATTTT
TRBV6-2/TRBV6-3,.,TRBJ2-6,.,CASSSRGSGANVLTF,TGTGCCAGCAGCTCCAGGGGTTCCGGGGCCAACGTCCTGACTTTC
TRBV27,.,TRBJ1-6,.,CASSLSRSGDANSPLHF,TGTGCCAGCAGTTTATCGAGGTCAGGCGACGCTAATTCACCCCTCCACTTT
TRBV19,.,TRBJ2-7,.,CASSRGETGIGYEQYF,TGTGCCAGTAGCCGGGGGGAGACAGGAATAGGCTACGAGCAGTACTTC
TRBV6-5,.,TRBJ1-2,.,CASTNQVEGYTF,TGTGCCAGCACAAACCAGGTAGAGGGCTACACCTTC
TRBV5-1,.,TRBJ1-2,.,CASRQRPDSFYGYTF,TGCGCCAGCAGACAACGGCCGGACAGCTTCTATGGCTACACCTTC
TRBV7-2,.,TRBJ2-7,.,CASSLGTLSSYEQYF,TGTGCCAGCAGCCTGGGGACTCTCAGCTCCTACGAGCAGTACTTC
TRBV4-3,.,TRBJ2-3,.,CASSQDSEGTDTQYF,TGCGCCAGCAGCCAAGATTCGGAAGGCACAGATACGCAGTATTTT
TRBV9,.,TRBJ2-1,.,CASSSTGKSYNEQFF,TGTGCCAGCAGCTCAACAGGGAAATCCTACAATGAGCAGTTCTTC
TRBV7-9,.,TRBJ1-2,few,CASSPLPENYGYTF,TGTGCCAGCAGCCCCCTGCCCGAAAACTATGGCTACACCTTC
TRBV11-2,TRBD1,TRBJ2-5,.,CASSRGTGGQTQYF,TGTGCCAGCAGCCGCGGGACAGGCGGGCAGACCCAGTACTTC
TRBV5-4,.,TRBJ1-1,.,CASSWTANTEAFF,TGTGCCAGCAGCTGGACGGCGAACACTGAAGCTTTCTTT
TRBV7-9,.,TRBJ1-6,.,CASSLAQGSSPLHF,TGTGCCAGCAGCTTAGCCCAGGGTAGTTCACCCCTCCACTTT
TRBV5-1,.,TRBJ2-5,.,CASSPLRGFQETQYF,TGCGCCAGCAGTCCCCTACGGGGGTTCCAAGAGACCCAGTACTTC
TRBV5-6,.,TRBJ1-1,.,CASSLAPGVIDRAEAFF,TGTGCCAGCAGCTTGGCCCCGGGTGTAATTGATCGGGCTGAAGCTTTCTTT
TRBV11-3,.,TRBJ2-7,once,CASSLDRSRRASYEQYF,TGTGCCAGCAGCTTAGATAGGTCCCGCAGGGCCTCCTACGAGCAGTACTTC
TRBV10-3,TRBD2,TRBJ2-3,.,CAISEPLLAGTDTQYF,TGTGCCATCAGTGAACCGCTACTAGCGGGCACAGATACGCAGTATTTT
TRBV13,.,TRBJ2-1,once,CASSRLYNEQFF,TGTGCCAGCAGCCGCCTTTACAATGAGCAGTTCTTC
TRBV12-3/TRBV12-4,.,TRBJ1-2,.,CASSSGENYGYTF,TGTGCCAGCAGTTCGGGGGAGAACTATGGCTACACCTTC
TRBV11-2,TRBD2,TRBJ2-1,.,CASSLGLGASFEQFF,TGTGCCAGCAGCCTCGGACTAGGAGCCTCCTTTGAGCAGTTCTTC
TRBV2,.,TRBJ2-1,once,CASRPFGGPGYNEQFF,TGTGCCAGCCGGCCCTTCGGGGGGCCGGGCTACAATGAGCAGTTCTTC
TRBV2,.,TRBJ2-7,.,CASNMRGAHEQYF,TGTGCCAGCAACATGAGGGGTGCCCACGAGCAGTACTTC
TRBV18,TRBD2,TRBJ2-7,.,CASSPNDRTRSLFEQYF,TGTGCCAGCTCACCGAATGACCGGACTAGGAGTCTCTTCGAGCAGTACTTC
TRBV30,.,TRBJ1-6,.,CAWSDGGTTHSPLHF,TGTGCCTGGAGTGATGGGGGGACGACTCATTCACCCCTCCACTTT
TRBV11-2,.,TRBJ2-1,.,CASSLAGSYNEQFF,TGTGCCAGCAGCTTAGCCGGCTCCTACAATGAGCAGTTCTTC
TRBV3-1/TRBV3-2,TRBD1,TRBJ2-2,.,CASSSPPGQGDIGELFF,TGTGCCAGCAGCTCCCCACCGGGACAGGGGGACATTGGGGAGCTGTTTTTT
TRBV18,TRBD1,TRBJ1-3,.,CASSKTGGSGNTIYF,TGTGCCAGCTCCAAAACAGGGGGCTCTGGAAACACCATATATTTT
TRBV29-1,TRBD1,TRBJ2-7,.,CSVEDQTGGSEQYF,TGCAGCGTTGAAGATCAGACAGGGGGCTCCGAGCAGTACTTC
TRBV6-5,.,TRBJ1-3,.,CASSYGTSSGNTIYF,TGTGCCAGCAGTTACGGGACAAGCTCTGGAAACACCATATATTTT
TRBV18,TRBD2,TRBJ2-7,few,CASSPLAGLYEQYF,TGTGCCAGCTCACCCCTAGCGGGACTCTACGAGCAGTACTTC
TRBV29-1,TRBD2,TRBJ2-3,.,CSVEAGTSALSSITDTQYF,TGCAGCGTTGAAGCCGGGACTAGCGCACTATCTTCTATCACAGATACGCAGTATTTT
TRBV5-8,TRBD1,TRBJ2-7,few,CASKGRGPYEQYF,TGTGCCAGCAAGGGCAGGGGGCCCTACGAGCAGTACTTC
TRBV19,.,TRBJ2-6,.,CASTSRGRVSGANVLTF,TGTGCCAGTACATCGAGAGGGAGAGTCTCTGGGGCCAACGTCCTGACTTTC
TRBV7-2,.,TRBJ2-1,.,CASSLSGGSLGEQFF,TGTGCCAGCAGCTTATCCGGGGGATCCCTAGGGGAGCAGTTCTTC
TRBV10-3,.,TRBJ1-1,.,CAIRITTTENTEAFF,TGTGCCATCAGGATTACCACGACAGAGAACACTGAAGCTTTCTTT
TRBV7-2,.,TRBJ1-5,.,CASSLAGTSNQPQHF,TGTGCCAGCAGCTTAGCCGGGACATCCAATCAGCCCCAGCATTTT
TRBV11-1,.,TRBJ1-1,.,CASSLGWGTEAFF,TGTGCCAGCAGCTTAGGGTGGGGCACTGAAGCTTTCTTT
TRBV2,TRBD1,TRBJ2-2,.,CASRARTGESGELFF,TGTGCCAGCAGAGCTAGGACAGGCGAATCCGGGGAGCTGTTTTTT
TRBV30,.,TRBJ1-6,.,CAWSVGESSPLHF,TGTGCCTGGAGTGTAGGGGAGAGTTCACCCCTCCACTTT
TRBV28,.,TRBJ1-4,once,CASSLGGIPGPNEKLFF,TGTGCCAGCAGTTTAGGGGGGATTCCCGGACCTAATGAAAAACTGTTTTTT
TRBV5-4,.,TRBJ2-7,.,CASSNRGYNYEQYF,TGTGCCAGCAGTAATCGGGGGTACAACTACGAGCAGTACTTC
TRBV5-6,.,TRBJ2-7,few,CASSLPTYEQYF,TGTGCCAGCAGCTTGCCCACCTACGAGCAGTACTTC